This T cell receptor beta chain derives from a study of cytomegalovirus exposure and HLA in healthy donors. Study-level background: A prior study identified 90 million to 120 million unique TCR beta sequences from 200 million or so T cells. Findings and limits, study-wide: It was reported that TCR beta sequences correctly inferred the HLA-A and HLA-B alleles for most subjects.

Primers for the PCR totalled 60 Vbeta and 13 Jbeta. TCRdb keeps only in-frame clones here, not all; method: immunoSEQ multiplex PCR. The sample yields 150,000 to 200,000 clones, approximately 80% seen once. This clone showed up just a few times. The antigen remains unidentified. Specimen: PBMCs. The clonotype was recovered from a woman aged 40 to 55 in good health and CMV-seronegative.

In nucleotides, the CDR3 is TGTGCCAGCAGCGCTCGACGGAGCTCCTATAATTCACCCCTCCACTTT. Its protein is CASSARRSSYNSPLHF. The chain joins TRBV9 to TRBJ1-6; D remains unclear. Per germline, CDR1 SGDLS and CDR2 YYNGEE. CDR3 length equals 16 residues. Trimming pared 3 bases from V and 0 bases from J, leaving 10 bases between.